One and the same sample provided the 9 T cell receptor beta chains below, sequenced in a study of shared clonotypes between healthy human individuals. Sequencing used immunoSEQ multiplex PCR; TCRdb keeps in-frame clones, though not all of them. The sample lists about 1,800,000 clones; just under 95% were seen once. Naive CD8 populations comprised CD45RO-negative cells positively selected for CCR7, excluding terminally differentiated effector memory CD45RA+ cells. The sequencing input was naive CD8+ T cells sorted from blood. The receptors stem from a man aged 18 to 35 in good health.

Only one count was recorded for this clone. In the same sample, other DNA sequences code for this CDR3. The chain recombines TRBV2 with TRBJ2-7, with 7 bases fitting TRBD1. This CDR3 is 13 amino acids long. Germline CDR1 and CDR2: SNHLY and FYNNEI. V trimming: 6 bases; J trimming: 2 bases; junction bases outside the gene matches: 4. CDR3 in DNA: TGTGCCAGCAGACCCGGGACAGCCTACGAGCAGTACTTC. Translation: CASRPGTAYEQYF.

The genes are TRBV10-1 and TRBJ2-1; D may be TRBD2 (5 bases). The germline CDR1 and CDR2 sequences are WNHNN and SYGVQD (reference sequence). V was clipped by 6 bases and J by 8 bases, with 20 bases between them. The length of the CDR3 is 15 residues. CDR3 residues: CASSDPLTAVDEQFF. CDR3 DNA sequence: TGCGCCAGCAGCGACCCCCTTACAGCGGTCGATGAGCAGTTCTTC.

This rearrangement joins TRBV19 to TRBJ1-2; 10 positions agree with TRBD1. The V gene end was trimmed by 5 bases and the J gene end by 4 bases; junction bases not matched to a gene: 1. The CDR3 consists of 13 residues. The V gene's germline CDR1 is LNHDA and CDR2 SQIVND (reference sequence). For the CDR3, the DNA is TGTGCCAGTAGTGGGACAGGGGTCTATGGCTACACCTTC. Translating it yields CASSGTGVYGYTF.

The rearrangement joins TRBV6-6 to TRBJ2-7; tentatively, D is TRBD2 (5 bases). Trimming cost V 6 bases and J 7 bases, with 22 bases left between them. In germline, CDR1 is MNHNY, CDR2 SVGAGI (reference sequence). The CDR3 totals 15 residues. The CDR3 nucleotides are TGTGCCAGCAGCTTCACCGGACGAGGGCGTGGGGAGCAGTACTTC. Translated: CASSFTGRGRGEQYF.

A note on this clone: This specimen includes other DNA sequences encoding the same CDR3. The V gene is TRBV28, the J gene TRBJ1-5, with no clear D. V was pared by 1 base and J by 3 bases, with 4 bases between. The CDR3 extends over 13 amino acids. Germline-derived CDR1 and CDR2 are MDHEN and SYDVKM. The CDR3 DNA reads as TGTGCCAGCAGTTTATTATCCAATCAGCCCCAGCATTTT. It is translated as CASSLLSNQPQHF.

This chain joins TRBV7-9 and TRBJ1-2; tentatively, D is TRBD1 (5 bases). The CDR3 covers 15 residues. CDR1 and CDR2 (germline): SEHNR, FQNEAQ (reference sequence). Trimming cost V 5 bases and J 5 bases, with 18 bases left between them. Here the CDR3 DNA reads TGTGCCAGCAGCCCCGCCCCTCAGGGTTGGTATGGCTACACCTTC. Amino acid sequence: CASSPAPQGWYGYTF.

This chain connects TRBV4-3 to TRBJ2-7; a weak D match, TRBD2 (6 bases). The CDR3 extends over 16 amino acids. Trimming removed 4 bases from V and 4 bases from J, with 20 bases in between. Germline V CDR1 and CDR2: LGHNA, YSLEER. The CDR3 reads CASSRVWGEPSYEQYF. DNA for the CDR3: TGCGCCAGCAGCCGCGTCTGGGGGGAGCCCTCTTACGAGCAGTACTTC.

This rearrangement joins TRBV5-1 to TRBJ2-1; 13 bases are shared with TRBD2. V was clipped by 6 bases and J by 4 bases; unmatched bases: 4. This CDR3 comprises 15 residues. Per germline, CDR1 SGHRS and CDR2 YFSETQ. The CDR3 is CASKPGLAGYNEQFF. DNA of the CDR3: TGCGCCAGCAAGCCGGGACTAGCGGGGTACAATGAGCAGTTCTTC.

This sequence joins TRBV19 and TRBJ2-1, with 7 bases matching TRBD1. Trimming removed 5 bases from V and 8 bases from J; junction bases left unmatched: 6. The CDR3 spans 13 residues. CDR1 LNHDA and CDR2 SQIVND come from the germline V gene (reference sequence). The CDR3 region has the DNA TGTGCCAGTAGTGAGGGGGCTCTAGATGAGCAGTTCTTC. Translation gives CASSEGALDEQFF.